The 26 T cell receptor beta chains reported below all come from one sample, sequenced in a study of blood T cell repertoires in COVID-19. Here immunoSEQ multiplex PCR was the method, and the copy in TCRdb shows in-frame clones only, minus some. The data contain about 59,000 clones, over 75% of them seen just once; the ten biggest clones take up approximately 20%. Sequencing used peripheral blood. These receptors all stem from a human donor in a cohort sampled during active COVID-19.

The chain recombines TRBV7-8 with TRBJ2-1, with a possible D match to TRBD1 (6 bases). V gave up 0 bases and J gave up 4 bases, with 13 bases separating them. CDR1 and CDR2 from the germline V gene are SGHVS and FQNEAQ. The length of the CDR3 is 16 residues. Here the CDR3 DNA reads TGTGCCAGCAGCTTAGCACGGCTAGGGGGTTACAATGAGCAGTTCTTC. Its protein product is CASSLARLGGYNEQFF.

The CDR3, as DNA: TGTGCCATCAGTTTAGCGGGGGGGGACACCGGGGAGCTGTTTTTT. Its protein is CAISLAGGDTGELFF. The rearrangement uses TRBV10-3 and TRBJ2-2; 11 bases fit TRBD2. Germline V gene data show CDR1 as ENHRY and CDR2 as SYGVKD. The CDR3 is made up of 15 amino acids. V lost 5 bases to trimming and J lost 3 bases; unmatched junction nucleotides: 2.

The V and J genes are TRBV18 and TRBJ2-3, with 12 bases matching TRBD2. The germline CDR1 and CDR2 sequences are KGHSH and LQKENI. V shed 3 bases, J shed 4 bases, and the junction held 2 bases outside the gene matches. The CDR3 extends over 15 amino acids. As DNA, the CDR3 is TGTGCCAGCTCACCGGCTAGCGGGGGGGCAGATACGCAGTATTTT. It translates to CASSPASGGADTQYF. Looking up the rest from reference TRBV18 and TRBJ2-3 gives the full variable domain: NAGVMQNPRHLVRRRGQEARLRCSPMKGHSHVYWYRQLPEEGLKFMVYLQKENIIDESGMPKERFSAEFPKEGPSILRIQQVVRGDSAAYFCASSPASGGADTQYFGPGTRLTVL.

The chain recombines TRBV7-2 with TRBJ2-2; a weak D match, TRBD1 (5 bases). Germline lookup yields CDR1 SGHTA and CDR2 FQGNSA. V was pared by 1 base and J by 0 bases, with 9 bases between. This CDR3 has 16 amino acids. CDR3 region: CASSLVPGSNTGELFF. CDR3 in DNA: TGTGCCAGCAGCTTAGTTCCAGGGTCGAACACCGGGGAGCTGTTTTTT.

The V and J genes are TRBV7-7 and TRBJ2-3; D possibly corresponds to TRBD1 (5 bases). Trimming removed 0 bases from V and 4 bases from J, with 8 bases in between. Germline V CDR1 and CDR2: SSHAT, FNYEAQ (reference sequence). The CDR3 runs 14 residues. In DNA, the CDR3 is TGTGCCAGCAGCTTAGCCCAGGGCGCAGATACGCAGTATTTT. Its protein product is CASSLAQGADTQYF.

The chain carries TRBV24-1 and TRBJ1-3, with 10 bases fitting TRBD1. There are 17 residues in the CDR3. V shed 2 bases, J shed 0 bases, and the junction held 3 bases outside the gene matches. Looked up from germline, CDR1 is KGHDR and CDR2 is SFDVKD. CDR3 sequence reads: CATSDSGQGTSGNTIYF. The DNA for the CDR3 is TGTGCCACCAGTGATTCGGGACAGGGGACCTCTGGAAACACCATATATTTT.

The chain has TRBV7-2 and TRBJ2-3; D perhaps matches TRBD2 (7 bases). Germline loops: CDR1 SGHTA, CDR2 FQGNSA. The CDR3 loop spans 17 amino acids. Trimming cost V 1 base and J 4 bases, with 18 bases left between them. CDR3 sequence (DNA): TGTGCCAGCAGCTTAGTACGAGGGGGGGCCTTGGCAGATACGCAGTATTTT. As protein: CASSLVRGGALADTQYF. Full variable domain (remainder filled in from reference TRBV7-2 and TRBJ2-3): GAGVSQSPSNKVTEKGKDVELRCDPISGHTALYWYRQSLGQGLEFLIYFQGNSAPDKSGLPSDRFSAERTGGSVSTLTIQRTQQEDSAVYLCASSLVRGGALADTQYFGPGTRLTVL.

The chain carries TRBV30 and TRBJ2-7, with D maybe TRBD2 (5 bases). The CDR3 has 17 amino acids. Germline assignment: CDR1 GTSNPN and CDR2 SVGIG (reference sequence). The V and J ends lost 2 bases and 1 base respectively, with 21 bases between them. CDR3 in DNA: TGTGCCTGGAGTCCCGAGGGTGCCCCTCGGGGATCCTACGAGCAGTACTTC. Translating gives CAWSPEGAPRGSYEQYF.

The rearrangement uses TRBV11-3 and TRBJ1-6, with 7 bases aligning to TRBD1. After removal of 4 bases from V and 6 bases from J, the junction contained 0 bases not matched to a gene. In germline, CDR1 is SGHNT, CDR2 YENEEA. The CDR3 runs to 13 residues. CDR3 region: CASSSGGNSPLHF. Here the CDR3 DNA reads TGTGCCAGCAGCTCAGGGGGTAATTCACCCCTCCACTTT.

CDR3 sequence: CASSPTASQETQYF. CDR3 sequence (DNA): TGCGCCAGCAGCCCGACGGCTAGCCAAGAGACCCAGTACTTC. This chain joins TRBV5-1 and TRBJ2-5; D is unresolved. This CDR3 is built from 14 residues. Germline lookup yields CDR1 SGHRS and CDR2 YFSETQ. Deletions cut 4 bases from V and 1 base from J, with 11 bases between.

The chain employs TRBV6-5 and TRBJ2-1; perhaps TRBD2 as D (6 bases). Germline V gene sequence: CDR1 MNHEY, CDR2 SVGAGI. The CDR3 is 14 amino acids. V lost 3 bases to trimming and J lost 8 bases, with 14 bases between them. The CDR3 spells CASSYFRGIHEQFF. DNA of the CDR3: TGTGCCAGCAGTTATTTTCGGGGGATTCATGAGCAGTTCTTC.

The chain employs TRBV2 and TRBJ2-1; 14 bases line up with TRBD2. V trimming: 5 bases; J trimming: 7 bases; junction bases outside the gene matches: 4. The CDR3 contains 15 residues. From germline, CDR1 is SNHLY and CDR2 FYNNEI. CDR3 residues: CASSRLAGGPNEQFF. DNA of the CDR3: TGTGCCAGCAGTAGACTAGCGGGGGGGCCGAATGAGCAGTTCTTC.

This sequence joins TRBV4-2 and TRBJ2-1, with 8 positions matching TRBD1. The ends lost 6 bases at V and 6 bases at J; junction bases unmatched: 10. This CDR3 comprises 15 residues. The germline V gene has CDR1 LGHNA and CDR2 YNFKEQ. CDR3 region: CASRGGDRGFNEQFF. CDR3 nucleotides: TGTGCCAGCAGGGGGGGCGACAGGGGCTTCAATGAGCAGTTCTTC.

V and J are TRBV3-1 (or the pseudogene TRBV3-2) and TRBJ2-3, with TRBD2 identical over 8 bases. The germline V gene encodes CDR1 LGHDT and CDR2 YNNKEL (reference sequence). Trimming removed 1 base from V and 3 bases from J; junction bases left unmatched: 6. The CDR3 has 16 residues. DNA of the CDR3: TGTGCCAGCAGCCAAGTCGGCGGGGGGCCGACAGATACGCAGTATTTT. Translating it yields CASSQVGGGPTDTQYF.

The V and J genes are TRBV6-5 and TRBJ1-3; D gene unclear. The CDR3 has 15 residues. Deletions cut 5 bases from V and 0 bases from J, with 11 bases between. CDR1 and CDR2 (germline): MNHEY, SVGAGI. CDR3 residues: CASSKQIFSGNTIYF. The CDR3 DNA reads TGTGCCAGCAGTAAACAGATCTTCTCTGGAAACACCATATATTTT.

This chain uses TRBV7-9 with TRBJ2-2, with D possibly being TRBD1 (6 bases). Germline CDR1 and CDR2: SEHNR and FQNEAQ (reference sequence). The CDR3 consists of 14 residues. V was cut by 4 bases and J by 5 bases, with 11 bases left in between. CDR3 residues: CASSSGTSTGELFF. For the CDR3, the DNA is TGTGCCAGCAGCTCTGGGACATCTACCGGGGAGCTGTTTTTT.

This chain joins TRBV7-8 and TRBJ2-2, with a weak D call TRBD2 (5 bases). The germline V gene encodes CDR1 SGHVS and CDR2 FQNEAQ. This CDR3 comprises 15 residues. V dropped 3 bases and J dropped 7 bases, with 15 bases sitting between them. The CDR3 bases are TGTGCCAGCAGCTTGTTTCCGGACTTTGGCGGGGAGCTGTTTTTT. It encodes CASSLFPDFGGELFF.

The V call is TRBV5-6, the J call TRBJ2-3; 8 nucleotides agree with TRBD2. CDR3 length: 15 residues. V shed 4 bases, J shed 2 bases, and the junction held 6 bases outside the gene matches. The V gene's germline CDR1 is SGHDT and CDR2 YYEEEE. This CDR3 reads CASSPKAGATDTQYF. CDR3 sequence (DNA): TGTGCCAGCAGCCCAAAAGCGGGGGCCACAGATACGCAGTATTTT.

Written as DNA, the CDR3 is TGTGCCAGCAGCCCCCCGGGGAGTTATCTACCCTACAATGAGCAGTTCTTC. It encodes CASSPPGSYLPYNEQFF. The genes are TRBV5-4 and TRBJ2-1; D perhaps matches TRBD2 (5 bases). V lost 4 bases and J 2 bases, leaving 19 bases between the germline ends. This CDR3 has 17 residues. Germline loops: CDR1 SGHNT, CDR2 YYREEE (reference sequence). The entire variable domain, with the rest obtained from reference TRBV5-4 and TRBJ2-1, is as follows: ETGVTQSPTHLIKTRGQQVTLRCSSQSGHNTVSWYQQALGQGPQFIFQYYREEENGRGNFPPRFSGLQFPNYSSELNVNALELDDSALYLCASSPPGSYLPYNEQFFGPGTRLTVL.

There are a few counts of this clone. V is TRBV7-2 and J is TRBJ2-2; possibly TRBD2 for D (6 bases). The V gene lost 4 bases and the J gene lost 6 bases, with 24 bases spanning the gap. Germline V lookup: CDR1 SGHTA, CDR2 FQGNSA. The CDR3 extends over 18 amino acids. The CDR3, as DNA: TGTGCCAGCAGCTCCTCTAGCGTGGGGTCGCGATTGGCCGGGGAGCTGTTTTTT. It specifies CASSSSSVGSRLAGELFF.

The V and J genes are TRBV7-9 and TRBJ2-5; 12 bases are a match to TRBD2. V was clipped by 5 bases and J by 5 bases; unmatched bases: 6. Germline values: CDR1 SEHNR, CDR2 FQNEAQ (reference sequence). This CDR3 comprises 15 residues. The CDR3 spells CASSDPSGGAETQYF. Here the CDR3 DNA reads TGTGCCAGCAGCGACCCTAGCGGGGGGGCCGAGACCCAGTACTTC.

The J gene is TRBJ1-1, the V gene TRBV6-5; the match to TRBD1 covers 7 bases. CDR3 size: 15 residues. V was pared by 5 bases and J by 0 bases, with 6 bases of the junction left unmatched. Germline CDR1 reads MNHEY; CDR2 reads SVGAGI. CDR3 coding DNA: TGTGCCAGCAGTCCCGGGGACAGAATGAACACTGAAGCTTTCTTT. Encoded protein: CASSPGDRMNTEAFF.

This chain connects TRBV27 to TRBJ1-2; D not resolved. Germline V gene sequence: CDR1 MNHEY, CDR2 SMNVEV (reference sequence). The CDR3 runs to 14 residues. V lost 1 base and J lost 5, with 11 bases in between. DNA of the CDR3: TGTGCCAGCAGTTTATGGTCGACGGGATATGGCTACACCTTC. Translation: CASSLWSTGYGYTF.

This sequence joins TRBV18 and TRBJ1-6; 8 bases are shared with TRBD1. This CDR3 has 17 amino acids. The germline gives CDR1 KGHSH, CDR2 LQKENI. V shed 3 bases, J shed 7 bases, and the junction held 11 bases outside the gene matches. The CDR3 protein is CASSPYTGGQTNSPLHF. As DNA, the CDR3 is TGTGCCAGCTCACCCTACACAGGGGGACAAACCAATTCACCCCTCCACTTT.

The chain's CDR3 is CASSVGTLYEQFF. DNA for the CDR3: TGTGCCAGCAGTGTCGGGACTTTGTATGAGCAGTTCTTC. This chain links TRBV27 with TRBJ2-1; the D gene is possibly TRBD2 (6 bases). V was shortened by 5 bases and J by 8 bases, with 13 bases between the two germline ends. The CDR3 is made up of 13 amino acids. CDR1 and CDR2 (germline): MNHEY, SMNVEV (reference sequence).

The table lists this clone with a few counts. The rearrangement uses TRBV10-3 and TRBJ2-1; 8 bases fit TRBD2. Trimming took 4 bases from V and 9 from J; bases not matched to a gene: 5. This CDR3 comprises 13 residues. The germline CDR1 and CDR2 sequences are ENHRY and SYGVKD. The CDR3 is CAISVGGAPEQFF. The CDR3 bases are TGTGCCATCAGTGTCGGGGGGGCCCCTGAGCAGTTCTTC.